The clone carrying this TCR beta chain was seen at least ten times. Its antigen is not identified. Patients were all untreated before their thyroid surgery. The data are from a study of metastatic and nonmetastatic thyroid tumors. Findings and limits, study-wide: According to reports, the diversity of TCR beta was significantly higher in malignant thyroid tumors than in benign nodules, and this held in both blood and tumor samples.

The CDR3 contains 16 residues. Trimming took off 5 bases at V and 1 base at J, with 15 bases between the two ends. Under the authors' procedure: The distant-metastasis classifier for papillary thyroid cancer was built from CDR3 differences across clinicopathological groups. TCRdb recomputed clones from the PCR reads via MiXCR. V and J calls and clone size were set by TCRdb, not the authors. The data contain tens of thousands of clones, 22% of them singletons. The receptor comes from a male donor with papillary thyroid cancer or a benign thyroid nodule (not recorded which). Some clones in this sample may be carry-over from other donors' samples. The chain links TRBV12-3 or TRBV12-4 to TRBJ1-5, with D perhaps matching TRBD1 (6 bases). The sample consisted of blood. This CDR3 reads CASSPKGGISNQPQHF. CDR3 DNA: TGTGCCAGCAGTCCGAAGGGGGGTATAAGCAATCAGCCCCAGCATTTT.